The 20 T cell receptor beta chains below were found in one sample sequenced in a study of cytomegalovirus exposure and HLA in healthy donors. 60 Vbeta and 13 Jbeta primers were used in PCR. Profiled with immunoSEQ multiplex PCR; TCRdb holds only in-frame clones, not every one. Here the sample spans 150,000 to 200,000 clones, about 86% being singletons. Sequencing was carried out using PBMCs. The source is a man aged 40-55 years in good health and CMV-seropositive.

This rearrangement joins TRBV27 to TRBJ2-7, with a tentative D call TRBD1 (5 bases). Germline V gene data show CDR1 as MNHEY and CDR2 as SMNVEV (reference sequence). V lost 3 bases and J 2 bases, leaving 11 bases between the germline ends. The CDR3 length is 14 residues. The CDR3 DNA reads as TGTGCCAGCAGTTTGGATGGCAGGGCCTACGAGCAGTACTTC. Residues: CASSLDGRAYEQYF.

This clone has a single count. This chain links TRBV4-1 with TRBJ1-3; tentative D call: TRBD1 (6 bases). CDR1 and CDR2 (germline): MGHRA, YSYEKL. The V gene lost 6 bases and the J gene lost 6 bases, with 15 bases spanning the gap. The CDR3 has 14 amino acids. As DNA, the CDR3 is TGCGCCAGCAGTCCCAGGACAGCCAAAAACACCATATATTTT. Its protein is CASSPRTAKNTIYF.

The CDR3 DNA is TGTGCCAGCAGTCATACAGGGAGCACTGAAGCTTTCTTT. Amino acids: CASSHTGSTEAFF. The chain carries TRBV6-5 and TRBJ1-1; weak D call: TRBD1 (6 bases). CDR3 length: 13 residues. Between the trimmed V and J ends, which lost 5 bases and 4 bases, there was a span of 11 bases. Germline lookup yields CDR1 MNHEY and CDR2 SVGAGI.

Only a few counts were recorded for this clone. The chain has TRBV5-1 and TRBJ2-7; 7 bases map to TRBD1. Trimming took 1 base from V and 5 from J; bases not matched to a gene: 6. Germline-derived CDR1 and CDR2 are SGHRS and YFSETQ. This CDR3 region has 14 residues. The CDR3 spells CASSLSQGNDEQYF. The CDR3 coding sequence is TGCGCCAGCAGCTTGTCACAGGGGAACGACGAGCAGTACTTC.

Note on this clone: One end of the junction is discordant with germline, which a read error may explain. The J gene is TRBJ2-1, the V gene TRBV5-1, with TRBD2 identical over 7 bases. Looked up from germline, CDR1 is SGHRS and CDR2 is YFSETQ. The length of the CDR3 is 12 residues. The CDR3 region has the DNA TGCGCCAGCAGCTTGGGCGCGGGAGTTGGGGTCTTC. Its protein is CASSLGAGVGVF.

The rearrangement links TRBV6-5 to TRBJ2-2; a possible D gene is TRBD1 (6 bases). Germline assignment: CDR1 MNHEY and CDR2 SVGAGI. The V gene lost 7 bases and the J gene lost 6 bases, with 15 bases spanning the gap. This CDR3 comprises 14 residues. The DNA of the CDR3 is TGTGCCAGCACATTCACGTCAGGGGCCGGGGAGCTGTTTTTT. Its translation is CASTFTSGAGELFF.

The V gene is TRBV9, the J gene TRBJ2-5; 8 bases are a match to TRBD1. From germline, CDR1 is SGDLS and CDR2 YYNGEE. The CDR3 runs to 14 residues. V lost 4 bases and J lost 7; bases outside the gene matches: 9. DNA of the CDR3: TGTGCCAGCAGCCCAGGGGGCGCGTTGGGGACCCAGTACTTC. Translated, it gives CASSPGGALGTQYF.

This sequence joins TRBV7-8 and TRBJ2-2, with TRBD2 matching over 11 bases. Germline V CDR1 and CDR2: SGHVS, FQNEAQ. The CDR3 has 21 residues. Trimming took 4 bases from V and 5 from J; bases not matched to a gene: 21. The CDR3 region is CASSWTRGRTVAGGPTGELFF. The CDR3 bases are TGTGCCAGCAGCTGGACCAGAGGGAGGACAGTAGCGGGAGGGCCGACCGGGGAGCTGTTTTTT.

The V gene is TRBV6-5, the J gene TRBJ2-3; D is ambiguous. V was trimmed by 6 bases and J by 2 bases, leaving 12 bases between them. The length of the CDR3 is 14 residues. CDR1 and CDR2 (germline): MNHEY, SVGAGI. The CDR3 DNA reads TGTGCCAGCAGACGACACGTTAACACAGATACGCAGTATTTT. Residues: CASRRHVNTDTQYF.

The J gene is TRBJ1-4, the V gene TRBV19; 7 bases line up with TRBD1. CDR1 LNHDA and CDR2 SQIVND come from the germline V gene (reference sequence). The trim removed 1 base at V and 5 bases at J, leaving 4 bases unmatched. This CDR3 has 15 amino acids. The CDR3: CASSIGGTANEKLFF. The CDR3 bases are TGTGCCAGTAGTATAGGGGGGACAGCGAATGAAAAACTGTTTTTT.

The rearrangement links TRBV4-1 to TRBJ2-5, with 8 bases that match TRBD2. The J segment lost 3 bases and the V segment lost 3 bases, leaving 9 bases of the junction unmatched. Germline CDR1 and CDR2: MGHRA and YSYEKL. The CDR3 length is 16 residues. This CDR3 is CASSQIKAGAEETQYF. The DNA of the CDR3 is TGCGCCAGCAGCCAGATAAAAGCGGGAGCGGAAGAGACCCAGTACTTC.

The J gene is TRBJ2-5, the V gene TRBV19; TRBD1 agrees at 8 bases. The closer fit of TRBJ2-7 to the DNA end suggests the J call may be wrong. This CDR3 region has 14 residues. Germline-derived CDR1 and CDR2 are LNHDA and SQIVND (reference sequence). The CDR3 protein is CASSEGQAPYEQYF. For the CDR3, the DNA is TGTGCCAGTAGTGAGGGACAGGCCCCCTACGAGCAGTACTTC.

The chain has TRBV28 and TRBJ2-1; 11 bases align to TRBD2. Germline CDR1 reads MDHEN; CDR2 reads SYDVKM. Unmatched junction bases numbered 6, after V lost 8 bases and J lost 3 bases. This CDR3 has 15 residues. CDR3 loop: CASLAGGVGYNEQFF. The CDR3 DNA sequence: TGTGCCAGCTTAGCGGGAGGGGTGGGCTACAATGAGCAGTTCTTC.

The genes are TRBV9 and TRBJ2-5, with 7 bases lining up with TRBD1. V lost 3 bases and J lost 5; bases outside the gene matches: 4. Looked up from germline, CDR1 is SGDLS and CDR2 is YYNGEE. CDR3 length equals 13 residues. This chain's CDR3 is CASSATGKETQYF. The CDR3 DNA follows: TGTGCCAGCAGCGCGACAGGGAAGGAGACCCAGTACTTC.

CDR3 sequence: CASSPLGRGNPGTDTQYF. CDR3 in DNA: TGTGCCAGCAGTCCGCTAGGGCGGGGTAACCCTGGCACAGATACGCAGTATTTT. The chain combines TRBV27 with TRBJ2-3; possibly TRBD2 for D (6 bases). The CDR3 covers 18 residues. Trimming removed 5 bases at V and 1 base at J, with 22 bases between. CDR1 is MNHEY and CDR2 is SMNVEV in the germline V gene (reference sequence).

This chain uses TRBV14 with TRBJ2-3, with a tentative D call TRBD2 (5 bases). This CDR3 has 17 residues. The germline V gene has CDR1 SGHDN and CDR2 FVKESK. V dropped 0 bases and J dropped 0 bases, with 13 bases sitting between them. CDR3 residues: CASSQDLGGPSTDTQYF. The CDR3 region has the DNA TGTGCCAGCAGCCAAGATCTGGGCGGGCCTAGCACAGATACGCAGTATTTT.

This rearrangement joins TRBV5-4 to TRBJ1-1; unclear D gene. The germline V and J ends were trimmed by 1 base and 4 bases, with 5 bases remaining between them. The V gene's germline CDR1 is SGHNT and CDR2 YYREEE (reference sequence). The CDR3 sequence is 12 residues long. Here the CDR3 reads CASSLRGTEAFF. The CDR3 nucleotides are TGTGCCAGCAGCTTGCGGGGCACTGAAGCTTTCTTT.

The rearrangement joins TRBV15 to TRBJ1-1, with D unclear. Trimming left V 0 bases short and J 7 bases short, with 6 bases between. Germline CDR1 LNHNV, CDR2 YYDKDF (reference sequence). The CDR3 length is 12 residues. CDR3 protein: CATSRDRGEAFF. Written as DNA, the CDR3 is TGTGCCACCAGCAGAGACCGCGGTGAAGCTTTCTTT.

This chain joins TRBV5-6 and TRBJ2-2, with D perhaps matching TRBD2 (5 bases). The CDR3 spans 14 residues. The V end was cut by 4 bases, the J end by 3 bases, with 10 bases between. CDR1 and CDR2 (germline): SGHDT, YYEEEE. CDR3 in DNA: TGTGCCAGCAGCCTTCGGACTTACACCGGGGAGCTGTTTTTT. This gives the protein CASSLRTYTGELFF.

V is TRBV7-9 and J is TRBJ1-6, with TRBD1 matching 8 bases. Germline CDR1 and CDR2: SEHNR and FQNEAQ (reference sequence). The CDR3 has 15 residues. The trim removed 5 bases at V and 10 bases at J, leaving 10 bases unmatched. CDR3 protein: CASSLGQGLSSPLHF. CDR3 in DNA: TGTGCCAGCAGCCTCGGACAGGGTTTGAGCTCACCCCTCCACTTT. Drawing the rest from reference TRBV7-9 and TRBJ1-6, the complete variable domain is DTGVSQNPRHKITKRGQNVTFRCDPISEHNRLYWYRQTLGQGPEFLTYFQNEAQLEKSRLLSDRFSAERPKGSFSTLEIQRTEQGDSAMYLCASSLGQGLSSPLHFGNGTRLTVT.